The 11 T cell receptor beta chains below were found in one sample sequenced in a study of blood T cell repertoires in COVID-19. Generated by immunoSEQ multiplex PCR, the TCRdb table keeps only in-frame clones and is missing some. The sample contains about 71,000 clones, 85% to 90% of which appear only once. Input material: peripheral blood. These receptors were taken from a middle-aged man with acute or convalescent COVID-19.

The rearrangement uses TRBV7-9 and TRBJ2-7; D unresolved. Germline V lookup: CDR1 SEHNR, CDR2 FQNEAQ (reference sequence). The V gene lost 5 bases and the J gene lost 1 base, with 15 bases spanning the gap. CDR3 length equals 15 residues. The CDR3 DNA reads as TGTGCCAGCAGCCCTCTGGCGGAGCCTTCCTACGAGCAGTACGTC. Amino acids: CASSPLAEPSYEQYV.

The gene calls are TRBV27 and TRBJ2-5; 7 bases are a match to TRBD1. This CDR3 comprises 15 residues. Trimming removed 6 bases from V and 2 bases from J; junction bases left unmatched: 9. Germline CDR1 MNHEY, CDR2 SMNVEV (reference sequence). The CDR3 nucleotides read TGTGCCAGCAGGACGTCGACAGGGTTTCAAGAGACCCAGTACTTC. The encoded protein is CASRTSTGFQETQYF.

This clone appeared a few times. The chain is built from TRBV14 and TRBJ2-7, with D possibly matching TRBD2 (5 bases). Germline values: CDR1 SGHDN, CDR2 FVKESK. Trimming removed 5 bases from V and 6 bases from J, with 17 bases in between. The CDR3 is 14 amino acids. The CDR3 here is CASSASLGRGEQYF. CDR3 bases: TGTGCCAGCAGCGCCAGCCTGGGGAGAGGCGAGCAGTACTTC.

This clone was found once. This chain links TRBV7-6 with TRBJ2-2; 11 bases are a match to TRBD2. The CDR3 loop spans 19 amino acids. The germline gives CDR1 SGHVS, CDR2 FNYEAQ. Unmatched junction bases numbered 10, after V lost 2 bases and J lost 2 bases. In DNA, the CDR3 is TGTGCCAGCAGCTTAAAACGGACTAGCGGGTGGTCCAACACCGGGGAGCTGTTTTTT. Amino acids: CASSLKRTSGWSNTGELFF.

The V call is TRBV14, the J call TRBJ1-2; D remains ambiguous. Looked up from germline, CDR1 is SGHDN and CDR2 is FVKESK. This CDR3 has 14 amino acids. The ends were cut back, 4 bases at V and 2 bases at J, with 11 bases in the middle. CDR3 nucleotides: TGTGCCAGCAGCCCATCCCGGGAGAACTATGGCTACACCTTC. Translating gives CASSPSRENYGYTF.

Only one count was recorded for this clone. The chain is built from TRBV3-1 (or the pseudogene TRBV3-2) and TRBJ1-4; D is uncertain. CDR3 length equals 13 residues. CDR1 and CDR2 from the germline V gene are LGHDT and YNNKEL (reference sequence). V dropped 1 base and J dropped 14 bases, with 14 bases sitting between them. CDR3 sequence reads: CASSQVATERLFF. CDR3 DNA sequence: TGTGCCAGCAGCCAAGTGGCGACGGAGAGGCTGTTTTTT.

This rearrangement joins TRBV30 to TRBJ2-7; the D is unclear. Germline CDR1 and CDR2: GTSNPN and SVGIG (reference sequence). V gave up 0 bases and J gave up 7 bases, with 13 bases separating them. This CDR3 spans 13 amino acids. The CDR3 here is CAWSVVSASEQYF. The CDR3 DNA reads as TGTGCCTGGAGTGTCGTATCTGCGAGTGAGCAGTACTTC.

The chain recombines TRBV4-1 with TRBJ2-3, with 8 bases identical to TRBD1. The V and J ends lost 4 bases and 0 bases, in that order; junction bases with no gene match: 6. Looked up from germline, CDR1 is MGHRA and CDR2 is YSYEKL. CDR3 size: 16 residues. Written as DNA, the CDR3 is TGCGCCAGCAGCCCCTTCGACAGGGGAAGCACAGATACGCAGTATTTT. It translates to CASSPFDRGSTDTQYF.

V and J are TRBV11-2 and TRBJ2-1, with TRBD2 as a possible D gene (6 bases). The germline CDR1 and CDR2 sequences are SGHAT and FQNNGV. Trimming shortened V by 3 bases and J by 10 bases, and 16 bases separated the two germline ends. CDR3 length: 14 residues. The CDR3 is CASSFGLVAAEQFF. CDR3 nucleotides: TGTGCCAGCAGCTTCGGCTTGGTAGCGGCAGAGCAGTTCTTC.

The sample holds one count of this clone. The chain employs TRBV5-1 and TRBJ2-1; D remains ambiguous. The germline CDR1 and CDR2 sequences are SGHRS and YFSETQ. The CDR3 length is 17 residues. Trimming took 0 bases from V and 0 from J, leaving 13 bases between them. The CDR3 reads CASSLGNTGISYNEQFF. The CDR3 nucleotides read TGCGCCAGCAGCTTGGGCAATACTGGTATCTCCTACAATGAGCAGTTCTTC.

V and J are TRBV4-2 and TRBJ2-7; unclear D gene. This CDR3 is built from 14 residues. Germline CDR1 is LGHNA and CDR2 is YNFKEQ. Trimming removed 4 bases at V and 5 bases at J, with 15 bases between. In nucleotides, the CDR3 is TGTGCCAGCAGCCGAACCATCCCCCCGGACGAGCAGTACTTC. It specifies CASSRTIPPDEQYF.